The text below deals with one TCR beta chain. Its specificity is not known. J lost 14 bases, V lost 4 bases, and 11 bases had no gene match. The CDR3 sequence is 13 residues long. In germline, CDR1 is SGHTA, CDR2 FQGNSA. The treatment: around 19 received Ad26.COV2.S at low or high dose, single or two shots; about 5 received placebo; per-sample allocation not given. It was on day 63 after the first vaccine or placebo injection that samples were taken. This vaccine is an Ad26 vector that expresses the Wuhan-strain SARS-CoV-2 spike. The data were obtained in a study of Ad26.COV2.S vaccination and SARS-CoV-2 variants. About the research overall: The COV1001 Ad26.COV2.S trial arm included the donor. Study-wide results and caveats: A substantial breadth of spike-specific CD8+ and CD4+ T cell responses after vaccination has been reported.

Using immunoSEQ multiplex PCR, the repertoire was profiled, and TCRdb retains in-frame clones only, with some absent. The sample carries roughly 410,000 clones, roughly 80% recorded once. The starting material was peripheral blood, obtained in a trial of Ad26.COV2.S vaccine versus placebo. The receptor comes from a person aged 18-60 years who received the Ad26.COV2.S COVID-19 vaccine or a placebo. The chain combines TRBV7-2 with TRBJ2-1; TRBD1 aligns across 7 bases. The CDR3 bases are TGTGCCAGCAGCTCAAAAAGGCAAGGGGGCGAGTTCTTC. Protein product: CASSSKRQGGEFF.